This section outlines one T cell receptor beta chain sequence together with its context. This specimen belongs to a study of blood T cell repertoires in COVID-19. The CDR3 is made up of 14 amino acids. Germline V gene data show CDR1 as SGHTS and CDR2 as YDEGEE. With 3 bases clipped from V and 3 bases from J, the junction kept 6 bases outside the gene matches. Here immunoSEQ multiplex PCR was the method, and the copy in TCRdb shows in-frame clones only, minus some. The sample consists of some 22,000 clones, over 80% of them appearing once. Material: peripheral blood. The clonotype originates from an elderly man with active or convalescent COVID-19. J is TRBJ2-7 and V is TRBV5-8; 7 bases are shared with TRBD1. The CDR3 DNA follows: TGTGCCAGCAGCTCCCCCGGGACAGTCTACGAGCAGTACTTC. Translating it yields CASSSPGTVYEQYF.